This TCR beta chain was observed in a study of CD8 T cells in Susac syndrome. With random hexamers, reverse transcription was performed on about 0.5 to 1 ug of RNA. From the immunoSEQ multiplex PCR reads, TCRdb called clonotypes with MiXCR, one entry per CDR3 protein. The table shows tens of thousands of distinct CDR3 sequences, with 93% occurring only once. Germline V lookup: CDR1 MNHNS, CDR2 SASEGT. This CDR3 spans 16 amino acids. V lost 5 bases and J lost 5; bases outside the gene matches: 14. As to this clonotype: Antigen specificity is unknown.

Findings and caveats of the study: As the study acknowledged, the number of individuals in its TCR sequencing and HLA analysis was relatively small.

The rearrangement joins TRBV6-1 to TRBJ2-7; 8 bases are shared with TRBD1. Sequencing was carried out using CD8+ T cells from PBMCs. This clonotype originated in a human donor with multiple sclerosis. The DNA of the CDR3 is TGTGCCAGCAGTCCCCAAGGCCCAGGGGGCGTAAACGAGCAGTACTTC. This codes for CASSPQGPGGVNEQYF.